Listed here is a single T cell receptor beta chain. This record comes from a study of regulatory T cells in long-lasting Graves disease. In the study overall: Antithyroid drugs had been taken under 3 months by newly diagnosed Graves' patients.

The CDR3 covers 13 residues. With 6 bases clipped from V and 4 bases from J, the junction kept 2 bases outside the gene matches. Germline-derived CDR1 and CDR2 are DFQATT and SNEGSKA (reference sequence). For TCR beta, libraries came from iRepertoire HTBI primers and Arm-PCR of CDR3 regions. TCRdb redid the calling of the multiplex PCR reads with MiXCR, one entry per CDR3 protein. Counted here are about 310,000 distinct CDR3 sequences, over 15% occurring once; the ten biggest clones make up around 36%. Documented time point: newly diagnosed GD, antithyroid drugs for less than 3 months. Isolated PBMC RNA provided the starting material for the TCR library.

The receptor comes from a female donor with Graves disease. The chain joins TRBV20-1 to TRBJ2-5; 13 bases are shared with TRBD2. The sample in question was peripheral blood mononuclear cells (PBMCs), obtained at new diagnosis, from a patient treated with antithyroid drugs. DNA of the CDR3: TGCAGTGCCGGACTAGCGGGAGCAGAGACCCAGTACTTC. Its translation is CSAGLAGAETQYF.